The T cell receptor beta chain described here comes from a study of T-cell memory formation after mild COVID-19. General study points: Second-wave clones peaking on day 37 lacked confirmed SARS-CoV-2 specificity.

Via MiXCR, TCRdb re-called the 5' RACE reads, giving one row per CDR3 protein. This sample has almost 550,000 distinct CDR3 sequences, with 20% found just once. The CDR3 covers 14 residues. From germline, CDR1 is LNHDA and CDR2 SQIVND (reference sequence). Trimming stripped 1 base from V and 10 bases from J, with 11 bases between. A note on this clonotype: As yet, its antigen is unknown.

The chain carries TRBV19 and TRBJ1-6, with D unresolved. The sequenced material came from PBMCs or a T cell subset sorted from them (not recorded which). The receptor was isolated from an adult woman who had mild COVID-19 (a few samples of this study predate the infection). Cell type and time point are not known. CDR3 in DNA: TGTGCCAGTAGTATAGGAGTGAGTTCCTCACCCCTCCACTTT. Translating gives CASSIGVSSSPLHF. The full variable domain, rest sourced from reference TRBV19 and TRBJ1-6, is DGGITQSPKYLFRKEGQNVTLSCEQNLNHDAMYWYRQDPGQGLRLIYYSQIVNDFQKGDIAEGYSVSREKKESFPLTVTSAQKNPTAFYLCASSIGVSSSPLHFGNGTRLTVT.